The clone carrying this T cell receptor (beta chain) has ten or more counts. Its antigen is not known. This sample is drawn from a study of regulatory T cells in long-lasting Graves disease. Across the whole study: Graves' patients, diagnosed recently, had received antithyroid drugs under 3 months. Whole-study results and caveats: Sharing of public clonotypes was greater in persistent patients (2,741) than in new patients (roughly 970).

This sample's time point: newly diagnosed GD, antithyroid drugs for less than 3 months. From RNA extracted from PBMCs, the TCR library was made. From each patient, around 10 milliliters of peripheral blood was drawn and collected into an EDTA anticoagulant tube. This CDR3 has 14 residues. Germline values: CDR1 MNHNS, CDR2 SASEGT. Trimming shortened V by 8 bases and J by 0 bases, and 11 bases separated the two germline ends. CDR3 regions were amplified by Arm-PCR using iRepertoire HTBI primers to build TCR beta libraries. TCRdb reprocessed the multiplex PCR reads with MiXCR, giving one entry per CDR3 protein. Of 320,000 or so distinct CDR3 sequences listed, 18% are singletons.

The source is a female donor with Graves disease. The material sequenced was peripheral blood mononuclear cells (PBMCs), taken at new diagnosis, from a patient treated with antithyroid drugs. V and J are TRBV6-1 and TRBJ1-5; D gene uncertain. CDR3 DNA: TGTGCCAGCTGGGCAGCGTATAGCAATCAGCCCCAGCATTTT. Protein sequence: CASWAAYSNQPQHF.